By frequency in the sample, the clone carrying this T cell receptor beta chain is medium-sized. Its antigen is still unknown. After removal of 2 bases from V and 3 bases from J, the junction contained 2 bases not matched to a gene. In germline, CDR1 is MGHRA, CDR2 YSYEKL. CDR3 length: 15 amino acids. Study results and limitations: In terms of TCR gene usage, tumor memory CD4+ T cells clustered together with blood and lymph node memory CD4+ cells, as well as with lymph node naive CD4+ cells. Tumor Tregs overlapped most with tumor, then blood, naive CD4+ cells.

One entry per CDR3 protein, called by TCRdb with MiXCR from the 5' RACE reads. The sample includes about 32,000 distinct CDR3 sequences, roughly 25% of them seen just once. CD4+CD45RO+CD25- cells were isolated as memory CD4+ T cells. The V call is TRBV4-1, the J call TRBJ2-2, with 8 positions matching TRBD1. The sample taken for sequencing was memory CD4+ T cells sorted from blood. This sample's subset: memory CD4+ T cells, CD4+CD45RO+CD25-. This TCR derives from a female donor with breast cancer. CDR3 region: CASSQRQGHTGELFF. CDR3 nucleotides: TGCGCCAGCAGCCAACGACAGGGGCACACCGGGGAGCTGTTTTTT.